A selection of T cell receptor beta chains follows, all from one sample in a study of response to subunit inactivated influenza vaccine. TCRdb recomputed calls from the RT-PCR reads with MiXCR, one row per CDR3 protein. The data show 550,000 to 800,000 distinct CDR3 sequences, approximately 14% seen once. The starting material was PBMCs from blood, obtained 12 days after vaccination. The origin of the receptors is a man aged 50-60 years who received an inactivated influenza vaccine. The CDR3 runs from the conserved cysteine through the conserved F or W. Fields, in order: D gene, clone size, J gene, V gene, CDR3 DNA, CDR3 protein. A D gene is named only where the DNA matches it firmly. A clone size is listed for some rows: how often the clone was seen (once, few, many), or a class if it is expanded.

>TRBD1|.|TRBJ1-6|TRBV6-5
TGTGCCAGCAGTTACTCGGGACAGGGTTGGTCACCCCTCCACTTT
CASSYSGQGWSPLHF
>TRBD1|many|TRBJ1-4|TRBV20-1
TGCAGTGCTAGAGATCATATTGACAGGGCGGCAACTAATGAAAAACTGTTTTTT
CSARDHIDRAATNEKLFF
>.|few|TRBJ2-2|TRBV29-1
TGCAGCGTTCAGAACCCCGACAAGAACACCGGGGAGCTGTTTTTT
CSVQNPDKNTGELFF
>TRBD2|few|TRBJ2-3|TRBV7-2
TGTGCCAGCAGCCTAGCGGGAGGACTACCAAGGGGGACAGATACGCAGTATTTT
CASSLAGGLPRGTDTQYF
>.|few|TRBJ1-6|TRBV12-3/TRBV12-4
TGTGCCAGCAGTCTGGACAGCCAGAATTCACCCCTCCACTTT
CASSLDSQNSPLHF
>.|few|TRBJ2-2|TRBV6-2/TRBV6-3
TGTGCCAGCAGTTTCCTAGTTGGGGAGCTGTTTTTT
CASSFLVGELFF
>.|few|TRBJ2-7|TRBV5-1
TGCGCCAGCAGCGGGTCGGACCCATCCTACGAGCAGTACTTC
CASSGSDPSYEQYF
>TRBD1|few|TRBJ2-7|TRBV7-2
TGTGCCAGCAGCTTACGACAGGGGGCAATCGGCCCTATCGAGCAGTACTTC
CASSLRQGAIGPIEQYF
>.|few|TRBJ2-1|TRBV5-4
TGTGCCAGCAGCTTTAGCAACAATGAGCAGTTCTTC
CASSFSNNEQFF
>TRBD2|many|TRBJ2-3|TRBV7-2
TGTGCCAGCAGCTTAGTTTTCGGCGGGGGGTCCACAGATACGCAGTATTTT
CASSLVFGGGSTDTQYF
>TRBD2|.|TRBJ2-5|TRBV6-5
TGTGCCAGCAGTTACTCGTCGGGAGGGCCTTGGGAGACCCAGTACTTC
CASSYSSGGPWETQYF
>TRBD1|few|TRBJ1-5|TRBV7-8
TGTGCCAGCAGGCCGGGACAGTTTTATAGCAATCAGCCCCAGCATTTT
CASRPGQFYSNQPQHF
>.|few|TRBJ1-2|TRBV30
TGTGCCTGGAGTGTCCTTCCCGCTTTAGGCTACACCTTC
CAWSVLPALGYTF
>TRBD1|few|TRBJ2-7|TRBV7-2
TGTGCCAGCAGCCGGACAGGGCTCAACTACGAGCAGTACTTC
CASSRTGLNYEQYF
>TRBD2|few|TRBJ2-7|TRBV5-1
TGCGCCAGCAGCTTTGGGACTAGCGGGAGATACGAGCAGTACTTC
CASSFGTSGRYEQYF
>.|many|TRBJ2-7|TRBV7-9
TGTGCCAGCAGCTTAAGCAGGGAAATCAACGAGCAGTACTTC
CASSLSREINEQYF
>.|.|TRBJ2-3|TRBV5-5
TGTGCCAGCAGCTTCCACGTCACAGATACGCAGTATTTT
CASSFHVTDTQYF
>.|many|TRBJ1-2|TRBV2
TGTGCCAGCAGTGAGGCGGGCCCCTATGGCTACACCTTC
CASSEAGPYGYTF
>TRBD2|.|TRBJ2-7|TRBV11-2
TGTGCCAGCAGCTTAGCAGGTGGCGGGGGGATCGGCGAGCAGTACTTC
CASSLAGGGGIGEQYF
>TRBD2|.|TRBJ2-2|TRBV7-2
TGTGCCAGCAGCTTAAGCGGGGGAGGCGGGGAGCTGTTTTTT
CASSLSGGGGELFF
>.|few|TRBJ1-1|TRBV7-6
TGTGCCAGCAGCTTGCTGAACATCCCCGGGATGAACACTGAAGCTTTCTTT
CASSLLNIPGMNTEAFF
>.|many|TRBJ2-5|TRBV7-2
TGTGCCAGCAGCTTAGGTGTTACCGCCTACCAAGAGACCCAGTACTTC
CASSLGVTAYQETQYF
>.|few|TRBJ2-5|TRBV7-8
TGTGCCAGCAGCTTAGTTCGTTGGGAACCACAAGAGACCCAGTACTTC
CASSLVRWEPQETQYF
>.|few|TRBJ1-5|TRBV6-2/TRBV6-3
TGTGCCAGCAGCCACGGCCAGCCCCAGCATTTT
CASSHGQPQHF
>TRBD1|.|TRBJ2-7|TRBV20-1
TGCAGTGCTAGAGATATTAGGGGGCCCTACGAGCAGTACTTC
CSARDIRGPYEQYF
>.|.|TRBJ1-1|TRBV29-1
TGCAGCGTTGAGTCTCGTGGCCGTTACACTGAAGCTTTCTTT
CSVESRGRYTEAFF
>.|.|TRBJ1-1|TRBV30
TGTGCCTGGAGTTTAGGGAACACTGAAGCTTTCTTT
CAWSLGNTEAFF